This TCR beta chain appears in the sequencing data of a study of blood T cells in healthy people across ages (dated by TCRdb to the mid-2010s). Regarding the study in general: In model experiments, template switching captured about one uniquely barcoded TCR beta cDNA molecule for every two T cells. Using the same blood draw, the study looked at two additional independent replicas of 1 million unique cDNA reads for two donors, one aged 18 to 29 and the other aged 80 or older. To avoid experimental bias, donors of different ages were spread randomly across the sequencing lanes. Using deep sequencing normalized with unique cDNA molecular identifiers, the study measured how TCR beta repertoire diversity changes with age. The donors were split into four age groups: young (average 16 years), middle-aged (39), aged (62) and long-lived (roughly 88). What the authors observed across the whole study: Conclusive comparison of naive and antigen-experienced compartments was prevented by the profiling of bulk unsorted PBMCs. As age increased, observed TCR beta diversity per million T cells dropped in a roughly linear way, and a significant reduction was already evident by age about 40. Because donor CMV infection status was unknown, age-related changes in expanded clonotypes were potentially confounded. Estimates of total diversity based on one million sequenced T cells were considered lower bounds and underestimates. Observed TCR beta diversity correlated strongly with the percentage of naive T cells measured by flow cytometry. Compared with the aged group, more naive CD4+ T cells, fewer expanded clones and increased TCR diversity were shown by the long-lived group, suggesting age selection.

CDR1 DFQATT and CDR2 SNEGSKA were looked up in the germline V gene (reference sequence). Trimming at the junction amounts to 6 bases on V and 1 base on J, and the germline ends lie 10 bases apart. From its cysteine to its phenylalanine, the CDR3 spans 12 amino acids. Of all the DNA, just the CDR3 is kept, 36 bases in frame from base 1. Of note for this clonotype: What antigen it recognizes has not been identified. Per-base quality was not reported, and no clone a single base away is much larger than it.

Receptor libraries were prepared by 5' RACE. TCRdb records Illumina HiSeq 2500 as the sequencer. A second PCR of about 7 to 12 cycles was run with a J-beta primer mix and a sample-barcoded 5' primer. Each TCR beta cDNA molecule received a unique molecular identifier from a template-switch 5' adaptor carrying 12 random nucleotides. At least 2.5 million CDR3-containing paired-end reads were obtained from each sample. First-strand cDNA was synthesized from all RNA with the Mint cDNA synthesis kit, primed by a TRBC-specific oligonucleotide. All cDNA was treated with uracil-DNA glycosylase and then went through a first 18-cycle PCR with the universal primers M1SS and BC2_uni_R. For the original study's pipeline: For normalization, 1 million high-quality reads were randomly selected from each sample, with every read carrying a distinct molecular identifier. Instead of being binned into consensus sequences, reads that shared molecular identifiers were thrown out. MiTCR, run with a Q25 quality threshold and the strictest error-elimination algorithm, handled CDR3 identification, clonotype clustering and error correction. A nonparametric unseen species model using Euler transformation provided a lower-bound estimate of total TCR beta diversity. Through fastp at Q25 and MiXCR, TCRdb rebuilt clones from the public reads, retaining in-frame beta chains. Identical CDR3 protein sequences are pooled into one entry, listed with their most common genes and DNA. TCRdb's processing, not the study's, gives the V and J calls here. This sample is represented by approximately 400,000 distinct CDR3 sequences; roughly half of them were singletons. The top ten hold 45% to 65% of the sample.

Systemically healthy Caucasian individuals from Russia, 35 to 50 in total and aged about 6 to 95 years, were included as donors. Each donor gave roughly 11 milliliters of peripheral blood, drawn into EDTA-treated Vacutainer tubes. PBMCs were isolated by Ficoll-Paque density-gradient centrifugation, with at least 7 million obtained per sample. Total RNA, at least 5.5 micrograms per sample, was extracted from PBMCs with Trizol reagent. Naive CD45RAhigh/CD27high T cell percentages were measured by flow cytometry on a PBMC aliquot from every donor. The chain is assembled from TRBV20-1 and TRBJ2-7, with the D gene not confidently named. The origin of this receptor is a man in his 60s in good health. The sequencing sample was made of blood. The nucleotides read TGCAGTGCCCCCACGGCGTCCTACGAGCAGTACTTC. This codes for CSAPTASYEQYF.